This TCR beta chain was sequenced in a study of Siglec-9 on CD8 T cells in melanoma. The method was immunoSEQ multiplex PCR; TCRdb's version includes in-frame clones alone and lacks a portion of them. The sample has 25,000 to 30,000 clones, 80% seen once. The ends lost 8 bases at V and 5 bases at J; junction bases unmatched: 7. Germline values: CDR1 ENHRY, CDR2 SYGVKD. This CDR3 is built from 14 residues. This clonotype was sampled from a human donor in good health. The sequenced material came from Siglec-9- CD8+ T cells sorted from blood. The chain employs TRBV10-3 and TRBJ2-3; 10 bases agree with TRBD2. The CDR3 loop is CAIQLAGTGDTQYF. CDR3 coding DNA: TGTGCCATCCAACTAGCGGGGACGGGAGATACGCAGTATTTT.